Below, one T cell receptor (beta chain) is given with its context. TCRdb's copy holds only in-frame clones and misses some; the assay was immunoSEQ multiplex PCR. The sample has under 200,000 clones, about 86% seen once. This sample stems from a study of blood T cell repertoires in COVID-19. Across the study: Acute and convalescent COVID-19 specimens originated in the United States, Italy and Spain. Nucleic acid was either cDNA or gDNA, and it came from T cells, B-cell-depleted T cells, or PBMCs.

A Seattle source enrolled patients during active infection and followed them longitudinally. Germline loops: CDR1 MNHEY, CDR2 SMNVEV (reference sequence). V lost 6 bases to trimming and J lost 8 bases, with 22 bases between them. CDR3 size: 15 residues. The sample was peripheral blood. The clonotype comes from a woman aged 60-75 years with COVID-19, enrolled during active disease. V and J are TRBV27 and TRBJ1-2, with a possible D match to TRBD1 (6 bases). The DNA for the CDR3 is TGTGCCAGCAGCCCCCTCACAGGGCTGGCCTCCGGCTACACCTTC. Amino acids: CASSPLTGLASGYTF.